The rows below give T cell receptor beta chains drawn from one sample of a study of blood T cell repertoires in COVID-19. The data were produced by immunoSEQ multiplex PCR, yet TCRdb's version contains in-frame clones alone and is incomplete. The sample yields 150,000 to 200,000 clones, about three quarters seen once. Sequenced input: peripheral blood. The receptors were sampled from a woman aged 70 to 79 with acute or convalescent COVID-19. Both conserved end residues are part of each CDR3. D genes are given only for firm matches. Only some rows state a clone size, as once, few, many or a class for expanded clones.

len,j_gene,v_gene,abundance,d_gene,CDR3aa,CDR3nt
15,TRBJ1-2,TRBV30,-,TRBD1,CAWSDQGVGNYGYTF,TGTGCCTGGAGCGATCAGGGGGTCGGAAACTATGGCTACACCTTC
16,TRBJ2-1,TRBV19,-,TRBD2,CASSIDPSGDYNEQFF,TGTGCCAGTAGTATAGATCCTAGCGGGGACTACAATGAGCAGTTCTTC
15,TRBJ2-5,TRBV5-6,-,TRBD2,CASSPLGEGVETQYF,TGTGCCAGCAGCCCCCTCGGGGAGGGTGTAGAGACCCAGTACTTC
19,TRBJ1-5,TRBV6-1,once,-,CASSASTGAGDYSNQPQHF,TGTGCCAGCAGTGCCTCCACCGGGGCAGGGGATTATAGCAATCAGCCCCAGCATTTT
12,TRBJ2-1,TRBV30,-,-,CALKGDYNEQFF,TGTGCCCTAAAAGGGGATTACAATGAGCAGTTCTTC
15,TRBJ2-7,TRBV5-1,-,TRBD1,CASSLYMGQGFEQYF,TGCGCCAGCAGCTTGTACATGGGACAGGGTTTCGAGCAGTACTTC
14,TRBJ2-7,TRBV27,-,TRBD1,CASRRMDRGSEQYF,TGTGCCAGCCGAAGGATGGACAGGGGAAGCGAGCAGTACTTC
16,TRBJ1-6,TRBV10-3,-,TRBD1,CAIRDDRGGEDSPLHF,TGTGCCATCAGAGACGACAGGGGCGGGGAGGATTCACCCCTCCACTTT
12,TRBJ2-7,TRBV30,-,-,CAWRDYDYEQYF,TGTGCCTGGAGGGACTACGACTACGAGCAGTACTTC
16,TRBJ2-7,TRBV5-6,few,TRBD1,CASSFPTIDRAHEQYF,TGTGCCAGCAGCTTCCCAACGATCGACAGGGCCCACGAGCAGTACTTC
13,TRBJ2-1,TRBV5-6,few,-,CASSLFLLSEQFF,TGTGCCAGCAGCTTGTTTTTACTTTCCGAGCAGTTCTTC